A single sample is the source of the 13 T cell receptor beta chains below, sequenced in a study of CD8+ T cells in alopecia areata. Once RNA had been extracted, it was reverse transcribed into cDNA to act as the sequencing template. Sequenced by immunoSEQ multiplex PCR; TCRdb stores in-frame clones only, minus some. The sample yields tens of thousands of clones, under 70% seen once. Noted treatment: oral pan-JAK inhibitor, 5-10 mg twice daily. This material consisted of CD8+ T cells sorted from blood, taken at week 4, from a patient treated with tofacitinib. The receptors were gathered from a human donor with alopecia areata.

In its sample, this clone was seen a few times. The chain uses TRBV2 and TRBJ2-6, with TRBD1 matching 9 bases. Germline CDR1 SNHLY, CDR2 FYNNEI. This CDR3 spans 18 amino acids. The ends lost 6 bases at V and 0 bases at J; junction bases unmatched: 9. The CDR3 DNA reads TGTGCCAGCAGCTCGGGGACAGGGTTTTACTCTGGGGCCAACGTCCTGACTTTC. It yields the protein CASSSGTGFYSGANVLTF.

This chain joins TRBV2 and TRBJ1-1; D is perhaps TRBD1 (5 bases). Germline V gene data show CDR1 as SNHLY and CDR2 as FYNNEI. This CDR3 has 11 residues. Between the trimmed V and J ends, which lost 9 bases and 4 bases, there was a span of 9 bases. The CDR3 coding sequence is TGTGCCAGGCAGGGCGGCACTGAAGCTTTCTTT. Translating it yields CARQGGTEAFF.

This clone was seen more than once but under ten times. This rearrangement joins TRBV5-8 to TRBJ2-7, with D perhaps TRBD1 (5 bases). CDR1 SGHTS and CDR2 YDEGEE come from the germline V gene. The germline V and J ends were trimmed by 2 bases and 2 bases, with 5 bases remaining between them. The CDR3 totals 12 residues. The CDR3 loop reads CASSLGAYEQYF. Written as DNA, the CDR3 is TGTGCCAGCAGCTTAGGGGCCTACGAGCAGTACTTC. Complete variable domain (other parts from reference TRBV5-8 and TRBJ2-7): EAGVTQSPTHLIKTRGQQATLRCSPISGHTSVYWYQQALGLGLQFLLWYDEGEERNRGNFPPRFSGRQFPNYSSELNVNALELEDSALYLCASSLGAYEQYFGPGTRLTVT.

CDR3 sequence reads: CSVVGLAENEQFF. The CDR3 DNA sequence: TGCAGCGTTGTAGGGCTAGCGGAAAATGAGCAGTTCTTC. The V call is TRBV29-1, the J call TRBJ2-1; 7 bases align to TRBD2. Trimming removed 4 bases from V and 7 bases from J; junction bases left unmatched: 7. There are 13 residues in the CDR3. The V gene's germline CDR1 is SQVTM and CDR2 ANQGSEA.

This clone was seen only once. This chain connects TRBV30 to TRBJ2-1; maybe TRBD1 (5 bases). Germline CDR1 reads GTSNPN; CDR2 reads SVGIG (reference sequence). The CDR3 extends over 13 amino acids. V lost 1 base to trimming and J lost 7 bases, with 11 bases between them. This CDR3 is CAWSEGPRNEQFF. DNA of the CDR3: TGTGCCTGGAGTGAGGGGCCTCGGAATGAGCAGTTCTTC.

The gene calls are TRBV4-3 and TRBJ2-3; D may be TRBD2 (6 bases). The germline V gene encodes CDR1 LGHNA and CDR2 YSLEER. V lost 1 base, J lost 5 bases, and 19 bases lay in between. This CDR3 contains 17 residues. The CDR3 loop is CASSQGVPGVEGDTQYF. CDR3 in DNA: TGCGCCAGCAGCCAAGGTGTACCGGGGGTCGAGGGAGATACGCAGTATTTT.

This clone has just a few counts. The chain has TRBV29-1 and TRBJ1-1; D is ambiguous. Trimming removed 5 bases from V and 1 base from J, with 17 bases in between. From germline, CDR1 is SQVTM and CDR2 ANQGSEA. The CDR3 is 15 amino acids. The CDR3 is CSVSEYPGRNTEAFF. The CDR3 nucleotides are TGCAGCGTTTCAGAATATCCCGGGAGGAACACTGAAGCTTTCTTT.

This clone was counted between two and nine times. This chain connects TRBV19 to TRBJ2-7; D is possibly TRBD2 (5 bases). The CDR3 contains 11 residues. The V gene lost 1 base and the J gene lost 7 bases, with 5 bases spanning the gap. In germline, CDR1 is LNHDA, CDR2 SQIVND (reference sequence). The DNA of the CDR3 is TGTGCCAGTAGTATAGGAGGGGAGCAGTACTTC. Its protein product is CASSIGGEQYF.

The chain carries TRBV23-1 and TRBJ2-1; tentative D call: TRBD1 (6 bases). TRBV23-1 is reported as an ORF; its role is uncertain. The CDR3 is 19 amino acids. V was cut by 1 base and J by 3 bases, with 22 bases left in between. The CDR3 DNA reads TGCGCCAGCAGTCAATGCGAACCCCTCCCGGGACAAAACTACAATGAGCAGTTCTTC. Translating gives CASSQCEPLPGQNYNEQFF.

The chain recombines TRBV9 with TRBJ2-5; a possible D gene is TRBD2 (5 bases). The germline V gene encodes CDR1 SGDLS and CDR2 YYNGEE. This CDR3 spans 12 amino acids. With 4 bases removed from V and 3 bases from J, the gap between germline ends came to 7 bases. The CDR3: CASSPREETQYF. CDR3 sequence (DNA): TGTGCCAGCAGCCCGCGGGAAGAGACCCAGTACTTC.

V and J are TRBV29-1 and TRBJ2-1; a weak D match, TRBD1 (5 bases). Germline assignment: CDR1 SQVTM and CDR2 ANQGSEA. Trimming shortened V by 4 bases and J by 7 bases, and 17 bases separated the two germline ends. The CDR3 covers 14 residues. The CDR3: CSVVIRGRTNEQFF. CDR3 sequence (DNA): TGCAGCGTTGTAATAAGGGGTCGAACAAATGAGCAGTTCTTC.

This clone was seen a single time. This chain links TRBV15 with TRBJ2-1; D perhaps matches TRBD1 (6 bases). This CDR3 is built from 16 residues. Trimming took off 0 bases at V and 4 bases at J, with 13 bases between the two ends. Germline V gene lookup returns CDR1 LNHNV and CDR2 YYDKDF (reference sequence). DNA for the CDR3: TGTGCCACCAGCAGAGATCGGAACAGGGCATACAATGAGCAGTTCTTC. It translates to CATSRDRNRAYNEQFF.

This chain connects TRBV4-1 to TRBJ1-2; D is perhaps TRBD1 (5 bases). This CDR3 is built from 13 residues. Germline CDR1 MGHRA, CDR2 YSYEKL. V was cut by 4 bases and J by 1 base, with 7 bases left in between. For the CDR3, the DNA is TGCGCCAGCAGCCCGGGACTTAACTATGGCTACACCTTC. This translates into CASSPGLNYGYTF.